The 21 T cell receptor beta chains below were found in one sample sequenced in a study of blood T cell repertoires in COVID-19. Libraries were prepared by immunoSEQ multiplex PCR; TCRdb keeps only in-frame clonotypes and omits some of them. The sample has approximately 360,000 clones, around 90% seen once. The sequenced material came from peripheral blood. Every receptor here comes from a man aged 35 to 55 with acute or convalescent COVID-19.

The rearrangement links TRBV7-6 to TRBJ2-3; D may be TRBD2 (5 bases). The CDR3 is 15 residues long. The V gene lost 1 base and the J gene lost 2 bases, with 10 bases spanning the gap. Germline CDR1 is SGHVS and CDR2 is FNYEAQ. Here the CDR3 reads CASSLGGGLTDTQYF. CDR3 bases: TGTGCCAGCAGCTTAGGAGGCGGGCTCACAGATACGCAGTATTTT.

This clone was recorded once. As DNA, the CDR3 is TGTGCCAGTAGTATAGATAGGGGTAAAGGTCAGCCCCAGCATTTT. Translated, it gives CASSIDRGKGQPQHF. The chain recombines TRBV19 with TRBJ1-5, with a tentative D call TRBD1 (5 bases). The CDR3 totals 15 residues. Germline CDR1 LNHDA, CDR2 SQIVND (reference sequence). V shed 0 bases and J shed 6 bases, with 12 bases lying between them.

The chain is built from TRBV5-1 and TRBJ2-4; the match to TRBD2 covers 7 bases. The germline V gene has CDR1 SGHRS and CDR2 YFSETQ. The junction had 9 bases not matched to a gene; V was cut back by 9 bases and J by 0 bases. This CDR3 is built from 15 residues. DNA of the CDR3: TGCGCCACCCACCCGGCGGGGGAAGCCAAAAACATTCAGTACTTC. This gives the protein CATHPAGEAKNIQYF.

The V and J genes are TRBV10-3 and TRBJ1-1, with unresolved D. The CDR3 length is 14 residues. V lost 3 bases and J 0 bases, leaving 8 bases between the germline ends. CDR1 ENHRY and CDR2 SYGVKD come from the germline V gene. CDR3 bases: TGTGCCATCAGTGAACAGCAAATGAACACTGAAGCTTTCTTT. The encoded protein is CAISEQQMNTEAFF.

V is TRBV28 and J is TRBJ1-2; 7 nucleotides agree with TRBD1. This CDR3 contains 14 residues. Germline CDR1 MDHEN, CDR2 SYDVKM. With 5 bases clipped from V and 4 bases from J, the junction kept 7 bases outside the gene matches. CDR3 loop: CASSEPGTAYGYTF. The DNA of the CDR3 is TGTGCCAGCAGTGAACCAGGGACAGCCTATGGCTACACCTTC.

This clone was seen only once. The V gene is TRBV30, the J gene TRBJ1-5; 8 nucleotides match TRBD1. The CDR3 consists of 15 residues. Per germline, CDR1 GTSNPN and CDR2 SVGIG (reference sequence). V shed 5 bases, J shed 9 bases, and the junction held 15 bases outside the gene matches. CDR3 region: CAWGAGGAGLRPQHF. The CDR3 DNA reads TGTGCCTGGGGGGCAGGGGGCGCAGGGTTAAGGCCCCAGCATTTT.

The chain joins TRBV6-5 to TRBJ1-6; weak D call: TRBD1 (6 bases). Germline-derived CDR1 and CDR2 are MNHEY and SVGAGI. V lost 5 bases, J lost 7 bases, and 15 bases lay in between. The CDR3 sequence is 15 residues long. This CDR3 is CASSQKQGFNSPLHF. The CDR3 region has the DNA TGTGCCAGCAGTCAGAAACAGGGTTTCAATTCACCCCTCCACTTT.

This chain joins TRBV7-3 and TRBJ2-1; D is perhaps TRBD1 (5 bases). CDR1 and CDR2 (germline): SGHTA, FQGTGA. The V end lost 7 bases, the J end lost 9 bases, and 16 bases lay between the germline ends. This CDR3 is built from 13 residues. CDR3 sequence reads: CASNEEWGGEQFF. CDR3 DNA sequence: TGTGCCAGCAACGAGGAGTGGGGCGGTGAGCAGTTCTTC.

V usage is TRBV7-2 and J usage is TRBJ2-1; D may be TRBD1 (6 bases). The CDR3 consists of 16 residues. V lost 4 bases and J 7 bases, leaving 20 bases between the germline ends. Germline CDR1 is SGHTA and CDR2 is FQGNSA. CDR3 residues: CASSSPGTQRGNEQFF. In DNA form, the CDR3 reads TGTGCCAGCAGCTCGCCTGGGACCCAAAGGGGGAATGAGCAGTTCTTC.

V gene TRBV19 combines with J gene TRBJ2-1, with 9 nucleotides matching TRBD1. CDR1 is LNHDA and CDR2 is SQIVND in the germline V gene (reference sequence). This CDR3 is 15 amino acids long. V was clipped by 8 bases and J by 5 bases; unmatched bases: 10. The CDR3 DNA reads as TGTGCCAGTGTCCTTCCCGGGACAGGGAACAATGAGCAGTTCTTC. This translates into CASVLPGTGNNEQFF.

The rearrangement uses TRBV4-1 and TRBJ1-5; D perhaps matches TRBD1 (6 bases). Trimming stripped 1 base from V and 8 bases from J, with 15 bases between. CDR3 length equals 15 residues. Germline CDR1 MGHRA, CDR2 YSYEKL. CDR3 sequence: CASSQATGPGEPQHF. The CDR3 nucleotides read TGCGCCAGCAGCCAAGCAACAGGGCCAGGGGAGCCCCAGCATTTT.

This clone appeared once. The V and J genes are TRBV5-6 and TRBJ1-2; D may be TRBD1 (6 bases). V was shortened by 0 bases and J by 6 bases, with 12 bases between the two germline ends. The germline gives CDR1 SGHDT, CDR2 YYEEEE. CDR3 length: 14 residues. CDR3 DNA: TGTGCCAGCAGCTTGGATGCCAGGGGACATGGCTACACCTTC. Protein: CASSLDARGHGYTF.

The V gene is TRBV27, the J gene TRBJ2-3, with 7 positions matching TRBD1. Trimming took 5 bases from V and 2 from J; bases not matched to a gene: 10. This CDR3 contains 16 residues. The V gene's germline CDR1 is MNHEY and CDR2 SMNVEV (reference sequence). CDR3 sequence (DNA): TGTGCCAGCAGTCGAGACAGGGCTTCTCCCACAGATACGCAGTATTTT. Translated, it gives CASSRDRASPTDTQYF.

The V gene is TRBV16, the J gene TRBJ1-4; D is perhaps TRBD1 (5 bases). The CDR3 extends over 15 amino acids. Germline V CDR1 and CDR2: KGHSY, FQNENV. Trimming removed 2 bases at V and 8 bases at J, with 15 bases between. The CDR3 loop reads CASSQPGQGAEKLFF. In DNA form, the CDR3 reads TGTGCCAGCAGCCAACCGGGCCAGGGTGCAGAAAAACTGTTTTTT.

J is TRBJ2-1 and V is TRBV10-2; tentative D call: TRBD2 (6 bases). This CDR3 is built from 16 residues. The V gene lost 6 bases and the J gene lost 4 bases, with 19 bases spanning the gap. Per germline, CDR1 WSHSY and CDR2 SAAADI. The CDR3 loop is CASSQTRWSRYNEQFF. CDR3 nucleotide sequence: TGCGCCAGCAGCCAGACTAGGTGGTCTCGGTACAATGAGCAGTTCTTC.

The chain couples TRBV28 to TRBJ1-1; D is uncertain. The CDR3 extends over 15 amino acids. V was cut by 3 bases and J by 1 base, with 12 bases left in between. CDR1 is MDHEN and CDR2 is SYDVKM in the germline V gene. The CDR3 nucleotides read TGTGCCAGCAGTTTTAACGGTCTAAGGAACACTGAAGCTTTCTTT. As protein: CASSFNGLRNTEAFF.

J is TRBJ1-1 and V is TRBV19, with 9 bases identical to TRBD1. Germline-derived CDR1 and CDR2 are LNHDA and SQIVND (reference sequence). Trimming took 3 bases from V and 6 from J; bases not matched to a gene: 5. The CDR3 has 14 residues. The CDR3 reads CASSIGQGYAEAFF. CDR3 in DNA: TGTGCCAGTAGTATTGGACAGGGGTATGCTGAAGCTTTCTTT.

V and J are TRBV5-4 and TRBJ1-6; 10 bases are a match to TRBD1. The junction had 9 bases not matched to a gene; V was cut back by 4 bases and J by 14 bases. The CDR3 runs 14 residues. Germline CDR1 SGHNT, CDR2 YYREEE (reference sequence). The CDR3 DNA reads TGTGCCAGCAGCAACAGACAGGGGGCTGTAACCCTCCACTTT. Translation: CASSNRQGAVTLHF.

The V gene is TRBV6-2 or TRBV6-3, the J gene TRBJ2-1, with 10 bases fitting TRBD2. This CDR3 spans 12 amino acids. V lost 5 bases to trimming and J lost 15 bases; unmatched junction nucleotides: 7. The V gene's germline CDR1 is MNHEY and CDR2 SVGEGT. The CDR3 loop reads CASSTDSGGRFF. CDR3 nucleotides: TGTGCCAGCAGTACCGATAGCGGGGGGCGGTTCTTC.

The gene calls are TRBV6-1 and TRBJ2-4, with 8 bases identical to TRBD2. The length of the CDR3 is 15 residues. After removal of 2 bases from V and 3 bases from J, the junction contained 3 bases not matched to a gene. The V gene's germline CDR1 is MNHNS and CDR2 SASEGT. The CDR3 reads CASSETRGGKNIQYF. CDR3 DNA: TGTGCCAGCAGTGAAACTCGGGGGGGCAAAAACATTCAGTACTTC.

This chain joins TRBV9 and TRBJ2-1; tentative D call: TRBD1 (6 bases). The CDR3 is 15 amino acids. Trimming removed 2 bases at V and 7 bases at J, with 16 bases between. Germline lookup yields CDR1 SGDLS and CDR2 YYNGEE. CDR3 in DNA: TGTGCCAGCAGCGTTTCAGGGGTTAGGAATAATGAGCAGTTCTTC. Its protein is CASSVSGVRNNEQFF.